This passage covers 28 T cell receptor beta chains from one sample sequenced in a study of blood T cell repertoires in COVID-19 (TCRdb year 2020). The method behind the library was the immunoSEQ multiplex PCR assay. Not all clones reach the TCRdb copy of this immuneACCESS table, which keeps in-frame sequences only. Checked studies attribute under half of the gap to unresolved V genes and leave the rest unexplained. This sample is represented by around 300,000 clones; 85% of them were singletons. The ten top clones hold 2% to 3% of the sample. The sequencing sample was made of PBMCs or T cells enriched from blood (not recorded which). The source of these receptors is a woman between 45 and 65 years old who had recovered from COVID-19.

This clone occurred a few times. CDR3 in amino acids: CSVDRIHPNYGYTF. In nucleotides, the CDR3 is TGCAGCGTTGACAGGATCCACCCTAACTATGGCTACACCTTC. The V and J genes are TRBV29-1 and TRBJ1-2, with unresolved D. Germline V gene sequence: CDR1 SQVTM, CDR2 ANQGSEA. CDR3 size: 14 residues. Between the trimmed V and J ends, which lost 3 bases and 0 bases, there was a span of 11 bases.

The genes are TRBV6-5 and TRBJ1-2; TRBD1 aligns across 8 bases. Germline-derived CDR1 and CDR2 are MNHEY and SVGAGI. This CDR3 comprises 15 residues. V was pared by 4 bases and J by 2 bases, with 6 bases of the junction left unmatched. The CDR3 sequence: CASSSRTGYNYGYTF. In DNA form, the CDR3 reads TGTGCCAGCAGTTCCCGGACAGGGTACAACTATGGCTACACCTTC.

The rearrangement joins TRBV2 to TRBJ1-5; a possible D gene is TRBD1 (6 bases). Germline lookup yields CDR1 SNHLY and CDR2 FYNNEI. The V end was cut by 7 bases, the J end by 4 bases, with 11 bases between. This CDR3 is 13 amino acids long. DNA for the CDR3: TGTGCCAGCAAAGACAGGCCTAATCAGCCCCAGCATTTT. Translated, it gives CASKDRPNQPQHF.

This chain links TRBV5-1 with TRBJ2-3; 9 bases map to TRBD2. This CDR3 contains 16 residues. Per the germline V gene, CDR1 is SGHRS and CDR2 is YFSETQ. V was clipped by 0 bases and J by 0 bases; unmatched bases: 2. The CDR3 spells CASSLGLAASTDTQYF. Here the CDR3 DNA reads TGCGCCAGCAGCTTGGGACTAGCGGCGAGCACAGATACGCAGTATTTT.

The chain joins TRBV10-3 to TRBJ2-3, with a weak D call TRBD2 (5 bases). The CDR3 is 15 amino acids. Per the germline V gene, CDR1 is ENHRY and CDR2 is SYGVKD. Trimming took off 3 bases at V and 0 bases at J, with 10 bases between the two ends. Here the CDR3 DNA reads TGTGCCATCAGTGAAACGGAGGTTAGCACAGATACGCAGTATTTT. Its protein product is CAISETEVSTDTQYF.

The rearrangement links TRBV27 to TRBJ1-5; 7 bases fit TRBD1. V was pared by 8 bases and J by 1 base, with 11 bases of the junction left unmatched. This CDR3 region has 16 residues. Germline V gene sequence: CDR1 MNHEY, CDR2 SMNVEV (reference sequence). CDR3 residues: CASAPRGPGSNQPQHF. CDR3 coding DNA: TGTGCCAGCGCCCCAAGGGGGCCTGGGAGCAATCAGCCCCAGCATTTT.

This clone was seen just once. The rearrangement uses TRBV5-6 and TRBJ1-2, with D maybe TRBD1 (6 bases). Between the trimmed V and J ends, which lost 0 bases and 14 bases, there was a span of 32 bases. CDR3 length: 18 residues. Germline V lookup: CDR1 SGHDT, CDR2 YYEEEE. CDR3 nucleotide sequence: TGTGCCAGCAGCTTGGAACGCGGGGGGGCCGTCAATTCTTTTGTAGTGACCTTC. As protein: CASSLERGGAVNSFVVTF.

The rearrangement joins TRBV28 to TRBJ1-3; D is possibly TRBD1 (5 bases). The V gene lost 1 base and the J gene lost 1 base, with 11 bases spanning the gap. Germline loops: CDR1 MDHEN, CDR2 SYDVKM. This CDR3 comprises 16 residues. CDR3 DNA: TGTGCCAGCAGTTTATCGGGGGTTGGTTCTGGAAACACCATATATTTT. It translates to CASSLSGVGSGNTIYF.

CDR3 DNA sequence: TGCGCCAGCAGCAGCCCGCGGGCAAGTTTCTCAGATACGCAGTATTTT. Translating it yields CASSSPRASFSDTQYF. V usage is TRBV5-1 and J usage is TRBJ2-3, with TRBD2 as a possible D gene (5 bases). CDR3 length equals 16 residues. Germline-derived CDR1 and CDR2 are SGHRS and YFSETQ. V lost 4 bases, J lost 4 bases, and 19 bases lay in between.

J is TRBJ2-7 and V is TRBV19, with 11 bases aligning to TRBD2. Trimming removed 3 bases from V and 4 bases from J; junction bases left unmatched: 8. The CDR3 covers 16 residues. Germline assignment: CDR1 LNHDA and CDR2 SQIVND (reference sequence). In DNA form, the CDR3 reads TGTGCCAGTAGTATGATTTCTGGACTAGCGGGTTACGAGCAGTACTTC. It yields the protein CASSMISGLAGYEQYF.

This clone was seen once. This chain connects TRBV10-2 to TRBJ1-5, with D maybe TRBD1 (6 bases). Germline V gene sequence: CDR1 WSHSY, CDR2 SAAADI. CDR3 length: 14 amino acids. V was shortened by 2 bases and J by 5 bases, with 10 bases between the two germline ends. The CDR3, as DNA: TGCGCCAGCAGTGAGGAGGGGGTGTATCAGCCCCAGCATTTT. Its translation is CASSEEGVYQPQHF.

The chain employs TRBV28 and TRBJ2-6; TRBD1 matches 8 bases. Germline V gene sequence: CDR1 MDHEN, CDR2 SYDVKM. The length of the CDR3 is 18 residues. J gave up 0 bases and V 6 bases, and 10 bases lay outside the gene matches. In DNA, the CDR3 is TGTGCCAGCAGGGCACGGACAGGGATTCGCTCTGGGGCCAACGTCCTGACTTTC. Protein product: CASRARTGIRSGANVLTF. Full variable domain (outside the CDR3, taken from reference TRBV28 and TRBJ2-6): DVKVTQSSRYLVKRTGEKVFLECVQDMDHENMFWYRQDPGLGLRLIYFSYDVKMKEKGDIPEGYSVSREKKERFSLILESASTNQTSMYLCASRARTGIRSGANVLTFGAGSRLTVL.

This clone came up once. This sequence joins TRBV18 and TRBJ1-2; 7 nucleotides align to TRBD1. Germline V CDR1 and CDR2: KGHSH, LQKENI. With 3 bases clipped from V and 8 bases from J, the junction kept 12 bases outside the gene matches. The CDR3 sequence is 15 residues long. The CDR3 sequence is CASSPVEGAVGGYTF. The CDR3 coding sequence is TGTGCCAGCTCACCTGTTGAGGGGGCAGTTGGGGGCTACACCTTC.

V gene TRBV10-1 combines with J gene TRBJ2-1; 13 bases line up with TRBD2. This CDR3 is built from 18 residues. Trimming removed 4 bases from V and 2 bases from J; junction bases left unmatched: 8. Per germline, CDR1 WNHNN and CDR2 SYGVQD (reference sequence). The CDR3 DNA reads as TGCGCCAGCAGTGGGAACTTAGGACTAGCGGGAGCCTACAATGAGCAGTTCTTC. Amino acid sequence: CASSGNLGLAGAYNEQFF.

The chain combines TRBV4-1 with TRBJ2-1; 7 bases fit TRBD1. The V gene end was trimmed by 1 base and the J gene end by 5 bases; junction bases not matched to a gene: 5. There are 15 residues in the CDR3. Germline CDR1 and CDR2: MGHRA and YSYEKL. Here the CDR3 DNA reads TGCGCCAGCAGCCAAGTTGGGACAGTGGACAATGAGCAGTTCTTC. As protein: CASSQVGTVDNEQFF.

This clone was observed once. This sequence joins TRBV27 and TRBJ2-3, with D perhaps TRBD2 (6 bases). Per the germline V gene, CDR1 is MNHEY and CDR2 is SMNVEV (reference sequence). V dropped 5 bases and J dropped 5 bases, with 17 bases sitting between them. CDR3 length: 15 amino acids. As DNA, the CDR3 is TGTGCCAGCAGTCGAAGGAGGGGCATCATAGATACGCAGTATTTT. Protein sequence: CASSRRRGIIDTQYF.

This rearrangement joins TRBV5-8 to TRBJ1-1; D is undetermined. The CDR3 runs 13 residues. V dropped 4 bases and J dropped 4 bases, with 11 bases sitting between them. Germline V lookup: CDR1 SGHTS, CDR2 YDEGEE. The CDR3 sequence: CASSMTLGTEAFF. The CDR3, as DNA: TGTGCCAGCAGCATGACACTAGGCACTGAAGCTTTCTTT. Full variable domain (remainder filled in from reference TRBV5-8 and TRBJ1-1): EAGVTQSPTHLIKTRGQQATLRCSPISGHTSVYWYQQALGLGLQFLLWYDEGEERNRGNFPPRFSGRQFPNYSSELNVNALELEDSALYLCASSMTLGTEAFFGQGTRLTVV.

The chain uses TRBV30 and TRBJ1-3, with D unresolved. The V end was cut by 4 bases, the J end by 3 bases, with 10 bases between. The germline V gene encodes CDR1 GTSNPN and CDR2 SVGIG (reference sequence). The CDR3 has 13 amino acids. This chain's CDR3 is CAWNSGIGNTIYF. The CDR3 coding sequence is TGTGCCTGGAATTCCGGTATTGGAAACACCATATATTTT.

The rearrangement uses TRBV19 and TRBJ2-7; D perhaps matches TRBD1 (5 bases). The V end lost 5 bases, the J end lost 3 bases, and 11 bases lay between the germline ends. The CDR3 is 13 amino acids. Per the germline V gene, CDR1 is LNHDA and CDR2 is SQIVND (reference sequence). The CDR3 DNA follows: TGTGCCAGTAGTGGGGCCGGAGTCTACGAGCAGTACTTC. Translation gives CASSGAGVYEQYF.

The chain links TRBV7-3 to TRBJ2-1, with 7 bases fitting TRBD2. The germline CDR1 and CDR2 sequences are SGHTA and FQGTGA. The CDR3 is 16 residues long. V dropped 5 bases and J dropped 4; count of bases not matched to a gene: 11. CDR3 region: CASSPWSSGEYNEQFF. The CDR3 DNA reads TGTGCCAGCAGCCCTTGGTCGAGCGGGGAATACAATGAGCAGTTCTTC.

This sequence joins TRBV19 and TRBJ2-1; weak D call: TRBD2 (6 bases). Germline values: CDR1 LNHDA, CDR2 SQIVND (reference sequence). Trimming took off 4 bases at V and 3 bases at J, with 16 bases between the two ends. This CDR3 spans 16 amino acids. The CDR3 loop is CASSRLANGGYNEQFF. CDR3 nucleotide sequence: TGTGCCAGTAGTAGGCTAGCGAACGGAGGCTACAATGAGCAGTTCTTC.

V gene TRBV5-1 combines with J gene TRBJ2-2, with a weak D call TRBD1 (6 bases). V lost 0 bases and J 4 bases, leaving 13 bases between the germline ends. This CDR3 is 16 amino acids long. In germline, CDR1 is SGHRS, CDR2 YFSETQ. CDR3 sequence reads: CASSLEPRGITGELFF. The DNA for the CDR3 is TGCGCCAGCAGCTTGGAGCCCAGGGGTATCACCGGGGAGCTGTTTTTT.

V and J are TRBV7-2 and TRBJ2-1, with TRBD2 identical over 10 bases. V lost 9 bases, J lost 7 bases, and 9 bases stayed unmatched. Germline V gives CDR1 SGHTA, CDR2 FQGNSA. This CDR3 contains 14 residues. In DNA form, the CDR3 reads TGTGCCAGTCATTCTAGCGGGAGTAGAAATGAGCAGTTCTTC. It translates to CASHSSGSRNEQFF.

The chain is built from TRBV5-1 and TRBJ1-6; TRBD1 might be the D (5 bases). The CDR3 length is 16 residues. Germline V gene lookup returns CDR1 SGHRS and CDR2 YFSETQ. V was clipped by 0 bases and J by 6 bases, with 13 bases between them. CDR3 protein: CASSLEAGSSNSPLHF. CDR3 DNA sequence: TGCGCCAGCAGCTTGGAGGCAGGGTCGAGTAATTCACCCCTCCACTTT.

The CDR3 is CASSSDIYEQYF. The DNA for the CDR3 is TGCGCCAGCAGCTCCGACATCTACGAGCAGTACTTC. The chain has TRBV5-1 and TRBJ2-7, with D unresolved. CDR1 SGHRS and CDR2 YFSETQ come from the germline V gene. The CDR3 is 12 amino acids. V shed 3 bases and J shed 3 bases, with 7 bases lying between them.

The chain uses TRBV14 and TRBJ1-1; D perhaps matches TRBD1 (6 bases). CDR3 length equals 16 residues. Germline V gene data show CDR1 as SGHDN and CDR2 as FVKESK. V was clipped by 2 bases and J by 1 base, with 14 bases between them. The CDR3, as DNA: TGTGCCAGCAGCCAACCTATAACACAGGGGAACACTGAAGCTTTCTTT. Encoded protein: CASSQPITQGNTEAFF. The full variable domain, completed using reference TRBV14 and TRBJ1-1, is EAGVTQFPSHSVIEKGQTVTLRCDPISGHDNLYWYRRVMGKEIKFLLHFVKESKQDESGMPNNRFLAERTGGTYSTLKVQPAELEDSGVYFCASSQPITQGNTEAFFGQGTRLTVV.

This rearrangement joins TRBV7-9 to TRBJ1-2; TRBD1 agrees at 8 bases. The J segment lost 8 bases and the V segment lost 7 bases, leaving 12 bases of the junction unmatched. CDR1 and CDR2 from the germline V gene are SEHNR and FQNEAQ (reference sequence). The length of the CDR3 is 14 residues. The CDR3, as DNA: TGTGCCAGCACCCGGACAGGGAAGGATGGCGGCTACACCTTC. This encodes CASTRTGKDGGYTF.

This sequence joins TRBV29-1 and TRBJ1-1; 7 bases are shared with TRBD1. V shed 6 bases, J shed 4 bases, and the junction held 5 bases outside the gene matches. Germline V gene lookup returns CDR1 SQVTM and CDR2 ANQGSEA. CDR3 length: 12 residues. The CDR3 DNA follows: TGCAGCGTCCCGACAGGGCGCACTGAAGCTTTCTTT. Its protein product is CSVPTGRTEAFF.